This T cell receptor (beta chain) was obtained from a study of CD8 T cells in cerebrospinal fluid in Alzheimer's disease. Judged by frequency, this clonotype is medium-sized. TCRdb reprocessed the 10x single-cell sequencing reads and reports one entry per CDR3 protein, with no DNA. The data include roughly 1,000 distinct CDR3 sequences; the top ten clones carry about 10%. Germline V gives CDR1 KGHDR, CDR2 SFDVKD. This CDR3 is 17 amino acids long. The rearrangement links TRBV24-1 to TRBJ2-1; TCRdb picks TRBD1, but there is no DNA to check that call. The source is a human donor with mild cognitive impairment. The sequenced sample consisted of cerebrospinal fluid. CDR3 amino acids: CATSDSRTGKNYNEQFF.